The clone carrying this T cell receptor beta chain has only a few counts. Next came a second PCR, run for about 7 to 12 cycles, which used a sample-barcoded 5' primer along with a J-beta primer mix. Each TCR beta cDNA got a 12-nucleotide random molecular identifier. TCRdb recomputed calls from the 5' RACE reads with MiXCR, one row per CDR3 protein. The table includes around 1,900,000 distinct CDR3 sequences, approximately 40% detected once. This sample is part of a study of blood T cells in healthy people across ages. Germline-derived CDR1 and CDR2 are LGHNA and YSLEER. V was trimmed by 4 bases and J by 6 bases, leaving 21 bases between them. The CDR3 covers 16 residues.

V is TRBV4-3 and J is TRBJ1-2; D unresolved. The sequence derives from a human donor in good health. The sequencing sample was made of blood. In DNA, the CDR3 is TGCGCCAGCAGCCGACTAGGTACCAGGTTAAGTCATGGCTACACCTTC. Amino acid sequence: CASSRLGTRLSHGYTF.